Reported below is one T cell receptor beta chain. No cognate antigen has been identified for it. No much larger clonotype is one base removed from it; base qualities were not supplied. The trial excluded patients who had a history of autoimmune disease or were on systemic immunosuppression. Peripheral blood for TCR sequencing was collected from all dose cohorts at baseline, on cycle 4 day 1, and on cycle 7 day 1. Samples were obtained from an open-label, multicenter, first-in-human phase I dose-escalation trial of ivuxolimab. Adults with locally advanced or metastatic melanoma, renal cell, hepatocellular, or head and neck squamous cell carcinoma were enrolled in the trial. Before TCR sequencing, CD4+ T cells and CD8+ T cells were sorted from peripheral blood as separate populations. The sample originates from a study of OX40 agonist ivuxolimab in advanced cancers. Regarding the study in general: Ivuxolimab was an agonistic, fully human IgG2 monoclonal antibody directed against OX40 (CD134), a costimulatory receptor. Intravenous ivuxolimab was administered to patients every 2 weeks at six dose levels: 0.01, 0.1, 0.3, 1.5, 3 and 10 mg/kg. Of the approximately 50 dose-escalation patients, hepatocellular carcinoma was present in approximately 20, melanoma in approximately 15, renal cell carcinoma in 9 and head and neck cancer in 9. A male proportion of 82.7% and a mean age of around 60 years, ranging from roughly 23 to 85, were recorded for the dose-escalation cohort. Prior anti-PD-1, anti-PD-L1 or anti-CTLA-4 therapy was permitted, and approximately 42% of dose-escalation patients had received checkpoint inhibitors. Partial responses occurred in three dose-escalation patients, of whom one had hepatocellular carcinoma and two had cutaneous melanoma. The point of sequencing TCRbeta in the periphery was to test whether ivuxolimab changed TCR sequence diversity and drove clonal T-cell expansion. The paper reports the monotherapy dose-escalation portion (N of about 52 patients) of the phase I ivuxolimab trial. What the research found in general, with its limitations: In the 0.1-3.0 mg/kg groups, partial responders were among the patients with the lowest normalized peripheral clonal expansion, particularly in CD8+ T cells. Which antigens the clonally expanded peripheral T cells were specific for was not determined. At doses of 0.1 to 3.0 mg/kg, clonal expansion of both CD4+ and CD8+ blood T cells was observed from baseline to week 6. After ivuxolimab, more expanded clones were found on average in CD8+ T cells than in CD4+ T cells. Low levels of normalized T-cell clonal expansion were also seen in some patients who did not respond.

For sequencing of the TCRbeta CDR3 region, genomic DNA was extracted from the sorted cells. The immunoSEQ Assay was used for sequencing of TCRbeta CDR3 regions. TCRdb's version of the immuneACCESS table is confined to in-frame rearrangements and falls short of the full clone set. An unresolved V gene accounts for under half of the shortfall where checked; the remainder is of unknown origin. In this sample the table shows approximately 74,000 clones, almost 85% of which occur a single time. About 5.1% of the sample is held by the ten biggest clonotypes. Spanning cysteine to phenylalanine, the CDR3 consists of 13 amino acids. Here the CDR3 DNA is all that survives: 39 bases in frame from base 1. Looking up the germline V gene yields CDR1 SGHDT and CDR2 YYEEEE. V gives up 4 bases and J gives up 2 bases, and the segment between their germline ends measures 7 bases.

The specimen was CD4+ or CD8+ T cells sorted from blood, collected in a trial of the OX40 agonist ivuxolimab. The receptor chain draws on TRBV5-6 and TRBJ1-5, with an unclear D gene assignment. This TCR was recovered from an adult with an advanced solid tumor such as melanoma, head and neck, liver or kidney cancer. The DNA reads as follows: TGTGCCAGCAGCCGGCGTGGCAATCAGCCCCAGCATTTT. Translated, this gives CASSRRGNQPQHF.